These 31 T cell receptor beta chains originate from one sample sequenced in a study of CD4 and CD8 cells across lung adenocarcinoma regions (dated by TCRdb to 2017 to 2018). Library construction relied on PCR. The instrument given in TCRdb is HiSeq X Ten. Clones were called with MiXCR by TCRdb after fastp trimmed the public reads at Q25, and only in-frame beta chains were retained. When rows share a CDR3 protein, they turn into one entry using the most common DNA and genes. Within this sample are 9,500 to 12,000 distinct CDR3 sequences, with 50% to 65% of them counted one time only. The ten largest clones add up to around 21% of the sample. The material sequenced was CD4+ T cells from the center of a lung tumor. The cell subset or site label, read with the paper, signifies: tumor center region. These TCRs come from a male donor with lung adenocarcinoma. The CD4 and CD8 labels of this study may be unreliable.

The chain joins TRBV12-3 or TRBV12-4 to TRBJ1-2; 10 nucleotides line up with TRBD1. V dropped 6 bases and J dropped 8; count of bases not matched to a gene: 9. The CDR3 has 14 amino acids. In DNA form, the CDR3 reads TGTGCCAGCAGGAACCGGGACAGGGGATTCGGCTACACCTTC. Translation: CASRNRDRGFGYTF.

Notes on this clonotype: One end of the junction is discordant with germline, which a read error may explain. The rearrangement uses TRBV7-6 and TRBJ2-1; D is possibly TRBD1 or TRBD2 (5 bases each). The germline V gene has CDR1 SGHVS and CDR2 FNYEAQ. The CDR3 covers 16 residues. The CDR3 region is CASSLSGANLENAQFF. The CDR3 bases are TGTGCCAGCAGCCTATCCGGGGCTAACCTGGAAAATGCGCAGTTCTTC.

This clonotype was counted a few times. This rearrangement joins TRBV12-3 or TRBV12-4 to TRBJ2-3, with D perhaps assigned TRBD1 or TRBD2 (5 bases each). With 1 base removed from V and 0 bases from J, the gap between germline ends came to 8 bases. The CDR3 length is 15 residues. The CDR3 reads CASSLVGGSTDTQYF. The CDR3 DNA reads as TGTGCCAGCAGTTTAGTTGGGGGTAGCACAGATACGCAGTATTTT.

The sample holds a few counts of this clonotype. The J gene is TRBJ2-5, the V gene TRBV6-1; TRBD2 matches at 11 bases. The CDR3 is 15 residues long. V shed 7 bases, J shed 0 bases, and the junction held 4 bases outside the gene matches. The V gene's germline CDR1 is MNHNS and CDR2 SASEGT. CDR3 nucleotide sequence: TGTGCCAGCAAGCGACTAGCGGGATACCAAGAGACCCAGTACTTC. Residues: CASKRLAGYQETQYF.

This clonotype was found a few times. The rearrangement uses TRBV5-4 and TRBJ2-3, with 12 bases aligning to TRBD1. V lost 5 bases, J lost 4 bases, and 5 bases stayed unmatched. Per germline, CDR1 SGHNT and CDR2 YYREEE (reference sequence). The CDR3 runs 15 residues. The CDR3 DNA reads TGTGCCAGCAGGCCCCGGGACAGGGGGCCAGATACGCAGTATTTT. Amino acid sequence: CASRPRDRGPDTQYF.

V usage is TRBV6-1 and J usage is TRBJ2-7, with D possibly TRBD1 on 6 matching bases. The J call may be mistaken, given a closer DNA end match to TRBJ2-5. There are 13 residues in the CDR3. Germline V lookup: CDR1 MNHNS, CDR2 SASEGT. The CDR3 bases are TGTGCCAGCAGCCCGACAGGACAAGAGACCCAGTACTTC. Its translation: CASSPTGQETQYF.

This clonotype occurred a few times. The chain has TRBV10-3 and TRBJ2-3; D may match TRBD1 or TRBD2 (5 bases each). V lost 10 bases and J lost 7, with 18 bases in between. This CDR3 contains 13 residues. Germline CDR1 is ENHRY and CDR2 is SYGVKD. The CDR3 DNA reads as TGTGCCACGGGGCTGGGCGCGAAAAATACGCAGTATTTT. As protein: CATGLGAKNTQYF.

The genes are TRBV6-1 and TRBJ2-1; 15 bases match TRBD2. CDR3 length: 16 residues. The trim removed 2 bases at V and 9 bases at J, leaving 5 bases unmatched. CDR1 and CDR2 (germline): MNHNS, SASEGT. The chain's CDR3 is CASSERGLAGGLEQFF. The DNA of the CDR3 is TGTGCCAGCAGTGAAAGAGGACTAGCGGGAGGGCTTGAGCAGTTCTTC.

This chain links TRBV10-1 with TRBJ2-4, with D perhaps matching TRBD1 or TRBD2 (6 bases each). Germline V gives CDR1 WNHNN, CDR2 SYGVQD (reference sequence). The CDR3 sequence is 14 residues long. For the CDR3, the DNA is TGCGCGGGGCACGGGGGCGGTGCCAAAGAGACTCAGTACTTC. This translates into CAGHGGGAKETQYF.

V usage is TRBV7-8 and J usage is TRBJ2-1; tentative D call: TRBD1 (5 bases). Trimming shortened V by 6 bases and J by 4 bases, and 22 bases separated the two germline ends. CDR1 is SGHVS, CDR2 FQNEAQ, per germline. This CDR3 comprises 17 residues. CDR3 residues: CASRSTNIGVRYNEQFF. The CDR3 DNA is TGTGCCAGCAGGTCAACAAACATAGGGGTTAGGTACAATGAGCAGTTCTTC.

J is TRBJ1-2 and V is TRBV29-1; 7 bases align to TRBD1. The V segment lost 4 bases and the J segment 1 base; nucleotides outside the gene matches: 6. This CDR3 comprises 14 residues. CDR1 and CDR2 (germline): SQVTM, ANQGSEA. In DNA, the CDR3 is TGCAGCGTTGTAGGGGGCCGCAATAACTATGGCTACACCTTC. Translating gives CSVVGGRNNYGYTF.

This clonotype occurred many times. V is TRBV4-1 and J is TRBJ1-2; TRBD1 matches 7 bases. Germline V gene data show CDR1 as MGHRA and CDR2 as YSYEKL. The trim removed 0 bases at V and 2 bases at J, leaving 3 bases unmatched. The CDR3 extends over 15 amino acids. CDR3 DNA sequence: TGCGCCAGCAGCCAAGAAGAGGGGGCGAACTATGGCTACACCTTC. It yields the protein CASSQEEGANYGYTF.

This clonotype rates as medium-sized (0.01 to 0.1%). The rearrangement uses TRBV7-2 and TRBJ2-2; no clear D. The CDR3 totals 13 residues. Germline CDR1 is SGHTA and CDR2 is FQGNSA. V shed 2 bases and J shed 6 bases, with 7 bases lying between them. The CDR3 nucleotides read TGTGCCAGCAGCTTAAGGGAACCCGGGGAGCTGTTTTTT. As protein: CASSLREPGELFF.

V is TRBV7-6 and J is TRBJ2-1; 7 bases align to TRBD2. This CDR3 comprises 14 residues. The V segment lost 1 base and the J segment 13 bases; nucleotides outside the gene matches: 10. Looked up from germline, CDR1 is SGHVS and CDR2 is FNYEAQ. The CDR3 coding sequence is TGTGCCAGCAGCTTAGAGGTGGTTCTAGCGGAACAGTTCTTC. This encodes CASSLEVVLAEQFF.

V is TRBV6-1 and J is TRBJ2-3; 8 bases line up with TRBD1. Germline V lookup: CDR1 MNHNS, CDR2 SASEGT. The CDR3 extends over 15 amino acids. The V gene end was trimmed by 6 bases and the J gene end by 11 bases; junction bases not matched to a gene: 16. The CDR3 protein is CASSSDRVAKNMQYF. The CDR3 coding sequence is TGTGCCAGCAGCTCGGACAGGGTAGCCAAAAATATGCAGTATTTT.

The J gene is TRBJ2-5, the V gene TRBV10-1, with a weak D call TRBD2 (6 bases). Germline-derived CDR1 and CDR2 are WNHNN and SYGVQD (reference sequence). This CDR3 spans 15 amino acids. The CDR3 reads CGAGLGRRDQETQYF. The DNA for the CDR3 is TGCGGCGCGGGGCTAGGGCGCCGTGACCAAGAGACCCAGTACTTC.

The chain couples TRBV5-3 to TRBJ2-1, with unresolved D. TRBV5-3 is designated an ORF whose function remains uncertain. This CDR3 spans 14 amino acids. V lost 4 bases and J lost 11, with 19 bases in between. As DNA, the CDR3 is TGTGCCAGAAGCCCCCGACGTCGGCCAATGAAGCAGTTCTTC. Translation gives CARSPRRRPMKQFF.

The rearrangement joins TRBV10-3 to TRBJ2-4, with 9 bases lining up with TRBD2. J was trimmed by 6 bases and V by 11 bases; bases with no gene match: 14. This CDR3 is built from 15 residues. Germline CDR1 and CDR2: ENHRY and SYGVKD. The CDR3 bases are TGTGCCGGACAACAGGGCGGGGGGGGCAGAAACATTCAGTACTTC. Its protein is CAGQQGGGGRNIQYF.

A word on this clonotype: A junction end diverges from the germline sequence, so it may reflect a read error. The chain recombines TRBV30 with TRBJ2-3, with D possibly TRBD2 on 5 matching bases. The CDR3 contains 13 residues. Germline CDR1 GTSNPN, CDR2 SVGIG (reference sequence). The CDR3 loop is CAWNRASTDTQYF. CDR3 nucleotides: TGTGCCTGGAATCGGGCTAGCACAGATACGCAGTATTTC.

This chain links TRBV7-2 with TRBJ2-3; 11 bases match TRBD2. This CDR3 has 17 amino acids. From germline, CDR1 is SGHTA and CDR2 FQGNSA. Trimming took 1 base from V and 2 from J; bases not matched to a gene: 5. The CDR3 protein is CASSLGGTSGPTDTQYF. The CDR3 DNA follows: TGTGCCAGCAGCTTAGGAGGGACTAGCGGACCCACAGATACGCAGTATTTT. The full variable domain, rest sourced from reference TRBV7-2 and TRBJ2-3, is GAGVSQSPSNKVTEKGKDVELRCDPISGHTALYWYRQSLGQGLEFLIYFQGNSAPDKSGLPSDRFSAERTGGSVSTLTIQRTQQEDSAVYLCASSLGGTSGPTDTQYFGPGTRLTVL.

The DNA of the CDR3 is TGTGCCAGCAGGGGGACAGGAGAGACCCAGTACTTC. It codes for CASRGTGETQYF. J is TRBJ2-1 and V is TRBV6-1, with 8 bases fitting TRBD1. The J call may be mistaken, given a closer DNA end match to TRBJ2-5. This CDR3 comprises 12 residues. CDR1 and CDR2 from the germline V gene are MNHNS and SASEGT.

The chain joins TRBV6-1 to TRBJ2-2, with 8 bases aligning to TRBD1. The CDR3 length is 15 residues. Per germline, CDR1 MNHNS and CDR2 SASEGT. With V trimmed by 7 bases and J by 10 bases, 14 bases remained unmatched. CDR3 sequence: CASTPGQDFAEELFF. CDR3 sequence (DNA): TGTGCCAGCACTCCGGGACAGGACTTCGCAGAGGAGCTGTTTTTT.

The V and J genes are TRBV6-2 or TRBV6-3 and TRBJ2-5; perhaps TRBD2 as D (7 bases). The closer fit of TRBJ2-1 to the DNA end suggests the J call may be wrong. This CDR3 is built from 16 residues. The V gene's germline CDR1 is MNHEY and CDR2 SVGEGT. CDR3 sequence: CASSARGGGGPGEQFF. In nucleotides, the CDR3 is TGTGCCAGCAGTGCACGGGGAGGGGGGGGCCCAGGCGAGCAGTTCTTC.

To note about this clonotype: Possible read error: a much larger clone is one base away. The chain joins TRBV6-5 to TRBJ2-4; D perhaps matches TRBD1 (5 bases). The germline gives CDR1 MNHEY, CDR2 SVGAGI. The CDR3 contains 17 residues. The CDR3 coding sequence is TGTGCCAGCAGCTACTCGGTACAGGCTGCGCCAAACAATGAGCAGTACTTC. The encoded protein is CASSYSVQAAPNNEQYF.

This clonotype was recorded many times. V and J are TRBV5-1 and TRBJ2-7; D perhaps matches TRBD1 (6 bases). Germline V gives CDR1 SGHRS, CDR2 YFSETQ. The CDR3 covers 12 residues. V was pared by 2 bases and J by 4 bases, with 7 bases between. CDR3 protein: CASSLQGYEQYF. CDR3 DNA: TGCGCCAGCAGCTTACAGGGTTACGAGCAGTACTTC.

The chain uses TRBV7-3 and TRBJ2-3; D is uncertain. V lost 5 bases and J lost 4, with 10 bases in between. This CDR3 spans 13 amino acids. Per the germline V gene, CDR1 is SGHTA and CDR2 is FQGTGA. The CDR3 spells CASSLTAADTQYF. As DNA, the CDR3 is TGTGCCAGCAGCCTTACAGCCGCAGATACGCAGTATTTT.

In the case of this clonotype: At one end the junction does not follow the germline gene, possibly because of a read error. This chain uses TRBV6-1 with TRBJ2-3, with D perhaps given as TRBD1 or TRBD2 (5 bases each). This CDR3 is 13 amino acids long. Germline loops: CDR1 MNHNS, CDR2 SASEGT. The CDR3 coding sequence is TGTGCCAGGGGGGAGAGAGGCACAAATACGCAGTATTTC. This codes for CARGERGTNTQYF.

Note on this clonotype: Germline and junction disagree at one end, which may indicate a read error. The chain couples TRBV27 to TRBJ2-3, with TRBD2 identical over 9 bases. Germline V gene lookup returns CDR1 MNHEY and CDR2 SMNVEV (reference sequence). CDR3 size: 19 residues. Here the CDR3 reads CASRATGLAGRSGTDTQYF. The CDR3 nucleotides are TGTGCCAGCAGAGCCACGGGGCTAGCGGGACGGTCTGGCACAGATACGCAGTATTTC.

This clonotype appeared a few times. The chain uses TRBV6-5 and TRBJ2-1; a weak D match, TRBD2 (6 bases). The J call may be incorrect, as the DNA end agrees better with TRBJ2-7. This CDR3 region has 13 residues. Germline values: CDR1 MNHEY, CDR2 SVGAGI. The CDR3 loop is CASSYRETYEQYF. CDR3 coding DNA: TGTGCCAGCAGCTACCGGGAGACCTACGAGCAGTACTTC.

This clonotype was seen only once. Without the conserved terminal phenylalanine or tryptophan, this CDR3 likely stems from a read error. The chain combines TRBV6-1 with TRBJ2-5; the D is unclear. With the DNA end fitting TRBJ2-1 better, the J assignment may be wrong. CDR3 length: 11 amino acids. The germline gives CDR1 MNHNS, CDR2 SASEGT. The CDR3 spells CASSDHGEQFS. CDR3 DNA: TGTGCCAGCAGTGATCATGGTGAGCAGTTCTCC.

This clonotype has ten or more counts. This rearrangement joins TRBV6-4 to TRBJ2-3, with TRBD2 as a possible D gene (6 bases). The germline gives CDR1 MRHNA, CDR2 SNTAGT. The CDR3 loop spans 13 amino acids. Trimming cost V 7 bases and J 2 bases, with 10 bases left between them. The CDR3 loop is CASKGLNTDTQYF. For the CDR3, the DNA is TGTGCCAGCAAGGGACTTAACACAGATACGCAGTATTTT.